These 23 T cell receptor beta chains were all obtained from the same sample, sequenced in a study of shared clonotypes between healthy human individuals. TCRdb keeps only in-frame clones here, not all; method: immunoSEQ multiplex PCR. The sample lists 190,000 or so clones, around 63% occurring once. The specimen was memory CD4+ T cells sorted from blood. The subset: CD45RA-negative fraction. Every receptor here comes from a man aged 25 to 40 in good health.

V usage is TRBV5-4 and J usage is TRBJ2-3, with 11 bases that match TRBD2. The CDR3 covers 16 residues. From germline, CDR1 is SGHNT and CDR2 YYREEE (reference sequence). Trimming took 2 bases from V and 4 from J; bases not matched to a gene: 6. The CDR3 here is CASSFPSGRSPDTQYF. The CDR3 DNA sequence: TGTGCCAGCAGCTTTCCTAGCGGGAGGTCTCCAGATACGCAGTATTTT.

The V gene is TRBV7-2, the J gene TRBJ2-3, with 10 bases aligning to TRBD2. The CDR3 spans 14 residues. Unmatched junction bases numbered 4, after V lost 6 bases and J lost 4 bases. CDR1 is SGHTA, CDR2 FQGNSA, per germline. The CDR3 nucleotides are TGTGCCAGCAGACCCGGGACTAGCGCAGATACGCAGTATTTT. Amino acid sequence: CASRPGTSADTQYF.

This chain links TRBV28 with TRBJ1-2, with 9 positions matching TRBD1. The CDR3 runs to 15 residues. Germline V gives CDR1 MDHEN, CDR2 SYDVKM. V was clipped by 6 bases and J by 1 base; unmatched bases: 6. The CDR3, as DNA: TGTGCCAGCAGCTTGACAGGGGGTCATAACTATGGCTACACCTTC. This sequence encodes CASSLTGGHNYGYTF.

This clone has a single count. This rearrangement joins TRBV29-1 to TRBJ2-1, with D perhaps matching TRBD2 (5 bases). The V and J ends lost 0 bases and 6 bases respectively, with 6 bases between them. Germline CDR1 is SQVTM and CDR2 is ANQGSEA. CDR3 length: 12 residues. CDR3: CSVEERGNEQFF. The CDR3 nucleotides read TGCAGCGTTGAAGAACGGGGCAATGAGCAGTTCTTC.

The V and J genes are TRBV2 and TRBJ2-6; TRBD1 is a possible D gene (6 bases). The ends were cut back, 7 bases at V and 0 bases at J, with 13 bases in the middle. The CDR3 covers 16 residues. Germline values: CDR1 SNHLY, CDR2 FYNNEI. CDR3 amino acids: CASKSGENSGANVLTF. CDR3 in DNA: TGTGCCAGCAAGTCAGGGGAGAACTCTGGGGCCAACGTCCTGACTTTC.

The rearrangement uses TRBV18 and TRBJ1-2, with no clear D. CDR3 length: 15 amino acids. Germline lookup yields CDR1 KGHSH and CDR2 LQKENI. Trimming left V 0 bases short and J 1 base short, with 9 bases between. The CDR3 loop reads CASSPPNGRNYGYTF. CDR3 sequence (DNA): TGTGCCAGCTCACCACCGAACGGCCGTAACTATGGCTACACCTTC.

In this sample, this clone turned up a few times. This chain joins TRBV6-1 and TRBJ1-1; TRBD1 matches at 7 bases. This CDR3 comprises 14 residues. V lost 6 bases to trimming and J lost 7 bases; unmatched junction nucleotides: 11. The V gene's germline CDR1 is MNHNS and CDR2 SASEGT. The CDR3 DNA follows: TGTGCCAGCAGACACAGGGGTGGGGGGCTTGAAGCTTTCTTT. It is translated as CASRHRGGGLEAFF.

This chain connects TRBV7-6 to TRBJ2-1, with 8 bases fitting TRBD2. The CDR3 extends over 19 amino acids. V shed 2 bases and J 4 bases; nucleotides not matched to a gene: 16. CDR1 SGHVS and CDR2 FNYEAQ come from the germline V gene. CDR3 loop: CASSLPRSLGLEIYNEQFF. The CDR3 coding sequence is TGTGCCAGCAGCTTACCCCGCTCACTGGGACTAGAGATTTACAATGAGCAGTTCTTC.

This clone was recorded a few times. CDR3 region: CASRGQGFGYGYTF. CDR3 nucleotides: TGTGCCAGCAGGGGACAGGGTTTTGGCTATGGCTACACCTTC. The chain couples TRBV28 to TRBJ1-2; 9 nucleotides align to TRBD1. V shed 6 bases and J 4 bases; nucleotides not matched to a gene: 6. Germline assignment: CDR1 MDHEN and CDR2 SYDVKM. The CDR3 loop spans 14 amino acids.

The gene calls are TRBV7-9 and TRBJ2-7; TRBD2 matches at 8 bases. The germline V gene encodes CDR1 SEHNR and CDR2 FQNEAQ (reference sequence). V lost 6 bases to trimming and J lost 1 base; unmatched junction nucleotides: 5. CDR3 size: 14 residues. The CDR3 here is CASRRIAGSYEQYF. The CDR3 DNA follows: TGTGCCAGCAGGAGAATAGCGGGGTCCTACGAGCAGTACTTC.

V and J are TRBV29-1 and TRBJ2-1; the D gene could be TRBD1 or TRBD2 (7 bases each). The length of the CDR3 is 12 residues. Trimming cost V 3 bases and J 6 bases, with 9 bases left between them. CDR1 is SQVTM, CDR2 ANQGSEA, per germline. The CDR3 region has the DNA TGCAGCGTTGACAGGGGGGGCAATGAGCAGTTCTTC. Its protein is CSVDRGGNEQFF.

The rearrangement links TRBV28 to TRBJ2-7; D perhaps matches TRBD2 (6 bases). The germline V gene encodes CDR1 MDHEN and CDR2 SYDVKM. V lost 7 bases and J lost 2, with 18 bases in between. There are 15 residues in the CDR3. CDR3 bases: TGTGCCAGCACCCTAGAGGGTAGCGGCACCTACGAGCAGTACTTC. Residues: CASTLEGSGTYEQYF.

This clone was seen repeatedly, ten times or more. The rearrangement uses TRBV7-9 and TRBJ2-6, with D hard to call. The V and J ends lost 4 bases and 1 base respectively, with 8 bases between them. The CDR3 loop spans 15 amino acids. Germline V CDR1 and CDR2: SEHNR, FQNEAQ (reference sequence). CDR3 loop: CASSSPVSGANVLTF. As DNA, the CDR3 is TGTGCCAGCAGCTCACCGGTTTCTGGGGCCAACGTCCTGACTTTC. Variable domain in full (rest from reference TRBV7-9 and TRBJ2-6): DTGVSQNPRHKITKRGQNVTFRCDPISEHNRLYWYRQTLGQGPEFLTYFQNEAQLEKSRLLSDRFSAERPKGSFSTLEIQRTEQGDSAMYLCASSSPVSGANVLTFGAGSRLTVL.

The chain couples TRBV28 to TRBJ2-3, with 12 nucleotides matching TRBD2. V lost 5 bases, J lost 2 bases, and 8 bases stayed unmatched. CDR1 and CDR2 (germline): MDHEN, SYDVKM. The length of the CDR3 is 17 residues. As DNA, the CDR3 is TGTGCCAGCAGTCCCATTGGACTAGCGGGAAACACAGATACGCAGTATTTT. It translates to CASSPIGLAGNTDTQYF.

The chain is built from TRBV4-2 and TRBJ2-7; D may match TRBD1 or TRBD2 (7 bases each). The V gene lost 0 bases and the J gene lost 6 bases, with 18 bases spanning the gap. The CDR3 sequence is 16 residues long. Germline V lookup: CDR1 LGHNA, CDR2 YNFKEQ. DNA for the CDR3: TGTGCCAGCAGCCAAGATGGCGCAGGGGGGGTTACCGAGCAGTACTTC. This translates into CASSQDGAGGVTEQYF.

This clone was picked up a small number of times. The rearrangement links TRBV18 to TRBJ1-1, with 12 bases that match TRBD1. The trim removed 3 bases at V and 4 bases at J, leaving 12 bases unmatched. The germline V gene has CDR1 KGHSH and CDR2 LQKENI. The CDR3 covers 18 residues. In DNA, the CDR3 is TGTGCCAGCTCACCCTGGATCGGGACAGGGGGCACGAGCACTGAAGCTTTCTTT. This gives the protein CASSPWIGTGGTSTEAFF. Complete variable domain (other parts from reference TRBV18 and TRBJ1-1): NAGVMQNPRHLVRRRGQEARLRCSPMKGHSHVYWYRQLPEEGLKFMVYLQKENIIDESGMPKERFSAEFPKEGPSILRIQQVVRGDSAAYFCASSPWIGTGGTSTEAFFGQGTRLTVV.

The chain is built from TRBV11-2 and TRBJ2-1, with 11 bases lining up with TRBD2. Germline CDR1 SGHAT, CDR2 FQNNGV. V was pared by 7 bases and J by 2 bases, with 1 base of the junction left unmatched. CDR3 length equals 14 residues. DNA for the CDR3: TGTGCCAGCATTAGCGGGAGGGCCTACAATGAGCAGTTCTTC. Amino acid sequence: CASISGRAYNEQFF.

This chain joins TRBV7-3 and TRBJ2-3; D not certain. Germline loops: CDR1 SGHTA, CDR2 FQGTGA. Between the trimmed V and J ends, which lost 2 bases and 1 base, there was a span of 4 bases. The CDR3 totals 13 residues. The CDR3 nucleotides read TGTGCCAGCAGCTTATATGGCACAGATACGCAGTATTTT. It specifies CASSLYGTDTQYF.

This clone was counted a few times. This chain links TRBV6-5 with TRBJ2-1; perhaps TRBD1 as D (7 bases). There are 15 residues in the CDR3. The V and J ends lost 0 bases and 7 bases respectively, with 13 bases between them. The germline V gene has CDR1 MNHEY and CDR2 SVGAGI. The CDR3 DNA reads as TGTGCCAGCAGTTACTCAGGAGGGGGCCGAAATGAGCAGTTCTTC. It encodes CASSYSGGGRNEQFF.

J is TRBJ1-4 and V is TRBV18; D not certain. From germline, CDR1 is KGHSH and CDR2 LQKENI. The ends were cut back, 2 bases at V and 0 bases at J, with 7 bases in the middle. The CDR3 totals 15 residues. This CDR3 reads CASSPYQSTNEKLFF. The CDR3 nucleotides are TGTGCCAGCTCACCATACCAATCAACTAATGAAAAACTGTTTTTT.

The CDR3: CASSPNKADNEQFF. CDR3 DNA: TGTGCCAGCTCCCCAAATAAGGCGGACAATGAGCAGTTCTTC. The V gene is TRBV18, the J gene TRBJ2-1; no reliable D call. The CDR3 extends over 14 amino acids. Trimming shortened V by 6 bases and J by 5 bases, and 14 bases separated the two germline ends. CDR1 KGHSH and CDR2 LQKENI come from the germline V gene.

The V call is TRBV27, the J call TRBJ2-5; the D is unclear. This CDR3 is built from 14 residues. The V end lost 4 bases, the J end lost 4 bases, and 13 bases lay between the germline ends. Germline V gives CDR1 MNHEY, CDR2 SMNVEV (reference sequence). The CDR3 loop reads CASSSVGRRETQYF. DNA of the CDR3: TGTGCCAGCAGTTCGGTGGGAAGGCGAGAGACCCAGTACTTC.

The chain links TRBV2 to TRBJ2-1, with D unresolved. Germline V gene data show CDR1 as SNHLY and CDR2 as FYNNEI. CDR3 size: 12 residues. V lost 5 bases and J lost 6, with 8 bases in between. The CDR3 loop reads CASSTGINEQFF. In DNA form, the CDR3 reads TGTGCCAGCAGTACTGGAATCAATGAGCAGTTCTTC.